This TCR beta chain was obtained from a study of shared clonotypes between healthy human individuals. Only in-frame clones appear in the TCRdb table, and some are missing; sequencing was by immunoSEQ multiplex PCR. The data show fewer than 600,000 clones, more than 70% seen once. V trimming: 5 bases; J trimming: 2 bases; junction bases outside the gene matches: 3. The CDR3 extends over 13 amino acids. The germline CDR1 and CDR2 sequences are MDHEN and SYDVKM. This clonotype originated in a woman in her thirties or forties in good health. Some clones in this sample may be carry-over from other donors' samples. The V call is TRBV28, the J call TRBJ2-7; the match to TRBD2 covers 7 bases. The sample was PBMCs. CDR3 nucleotides: TGTGCCAGCAGTGGCGGGAGCCCCTACGAGCAGTACTTC. It specifies CASSGGSPYEQYF.